The 30 T cell receptor beta chains reported below all come from one sample, sequenced in a study of cytomegalovirus exposure and HLA in healthy donors. Profiled with immunoSEQ multiplex PCR; TCRdb holds only in-frame clones, not every one. The repertoire includes about 130,000 clones, more than 80% of them detected once, and less than 7% sits in the top ten. Source material: PBMCs. The receptors derive from a woman aged 30 to 39 in good health and CMV-seropositive.

This clone was detected only once. V usage is TRBV7-2 and J usage is TRBJ2-3; no definite D call. From germline, CDR1 is SGHTA and CDR2 FQGNSA. The CDR3 length is 13 residues. V lost 7 bases to trimming and J lost 5 bases, with 13 bases between them. CDR3 sequence (DNA): TGTGCCAGCACCTCGCGTCGTGAAGATACGCAGTATTTT. It encodes CASTSRREDTQYF.

This clone was seen only once. The chain has TRBV5-1 and TRBJ2-7, with D possibly TRBD2 on 6 matching bases. Trimming stripped 0 bases from V and 7 bases from J, with 17 bases between. CDR3 length equals 15 residues. Germline CDR1 is SGHRS and CDR2 is YFSETQ. The DNA for the CDR3 is TGCGCCAGCAGCTTGGTACAGCCCTTGGAGGGAGAGCAGTACTTC. The encoded protein is CASSLVQPLEGEQYF.

V is TRBV7-2 and J is TRBJ1-3, with D maybe TRBD1 (5 bases). CDR1 is SGHTA and CDR2 is FQGNSA in the germline V gene. The CDR3 covers 15 residues. V gave up 5 bases and J gave up 3 bases, with 14 bases separating them. As DNA, the CDR3 is TGTGCCAGCAGCCCCGACAGTTCGGATGGAAACACCATATATTTT. Its protein product is CASSPDSSDGNTIYF.

The gene calls are TRBV14 and TRBJ2-3, with no clear D. The CDR3 runs 15 residues. With 0 bases removed from V and 0 bases from J, the gap between germline ends came to 7 bases. The germline V gene has CDR1 SGHDN and CDR2 FVKESK. The CDR3 here is CASSQEGVSTDTQYF. In nucleotides, the CDR3 is TGTGCCAGCAGCCAAGAAGGAGTTAGCACAGATACGCAGTATTTT.

The V gene is TRBV2, the J gene TRBJ2-5; no definite D call. CDR1 and CDR2 from the germline V gene are SNHLY and FYNNEI. This CDR3 is 14 amino acids long. Trimming shortened V by 4 bases and J by 0 bases, and 9 bases separated the two germline ends. The CDR3 DNA follows: TGTGCCAGCAGTGGGCGGCCGTACCAAGAGACCCAGTACTTC. Translated, it gives CASSGRPYQETQYF. The variable domain in full, completed from reference TRBV2 and TRBJ2-5, reads EPEVTQTPSHQVTQMGQEVILRCVPISNHLYFYWYRQILGQKVEFLVSFYNNEISEKSEIFDDQFSVERPDGSNFTLKIRSTKLEDSAMYFCASSGRPYQETQYFGPGTRLLVL.

V usage is TRBV28 and J usage is TRBJ2-3; D unclear. CDR1 and CDR2 from the germline V gene are MDHEN and SYDVKM. V was pared by 5 bases and J by 3 bases, with 9 bases between. The length of the CDR3 is 13 residues. The CDR3 sequence is CASSLGETDTQYF. The CDR3 DNA sequence: TGTGCCAGCAGTCTAGGAGAGACAGATACGCAGTATTTT.

The chain employs TRBV6-5 and TRBJ2-3; no reliable D call. V dropped 6 bases and J dropped 0 bases, with 10 bases sitting between them. This CDR3 region has 14 residues. Germline CDR1 and CDR2: MNHEY and SVGAGI. The chain's CDR3 is CASRSSFSTDTQYF. The CDR3 nucleotides are TGTGCCAGCAGATCGAGTTTTAGCACAGATACGCAGTATTTT.

This rearrangement joins TRBV19 to TRBJ2-5; D might be TRBD2 (6 bases). There are 16 residues in the CDR3. The V end lost 3 bases, the J end lost 7 bases, and 21 bases lay between the germline ends. Germline V gene sequence: CDR1 LNHDA, CDR2 SQIVND (reference sequence). CDR3 residues: CASSMDNRPGRGTQYF. The CDR3 DNA sequence: TGTGCCAGTAGTATGGACAACCGGCCGGGGCGGGGGACCCAGTACTTC.

V usage is TRBV10-2 and J usage is TRBJ1-2, with TRBD1 as a possible D gene (6 bases). The CDR3 has 13 amino acids. Trimming removed 0 bases from V and 8 bases from J, with 10 bases in between. Germline lookup yields CDR1 WSHSY and CDR2 SAAADI. The CDR3 sequence is CASSESSGQGYTF. The DNA for the CDR3 is TGCGCCAGCAGTGAGTCCTCGGGACAAGGCTACACCTTC.

V is TRBV27 and J is TRBJ2-3; 12 nucleotides align to TRBD2. CDR1 is MNHEY and CDR2 is SMNVEV in the germline V gene (reference sequence). This CDR3 has 17 amino acids. The trim removed 4 bases at V and 2 bases at J, leaving 7 bases unmatched. DNA for the CDR3: TGTGCCAGCAGTTGGGCCAGGACTAGCGGGGACACAGATACGCAGTATTTT. The encoded protein is CASSWARTSGDTDTQYF.

This clone was detected once. This chain uses TRBV28 with TRBJ2-3; 7 bases fit TRBD1. V gave up 5 bases and J gave up 3 bases; unmatched junction bases: 14. Germline CDR1 reads MDHEN; CDR2 reads SYDVKM. CDR3 length: 17 residues. CDR3 protein: CASSPPTAQGLTDTQYF. The CDR3 bases are TGTGCCAGCAGTCCACCAACTGCACAGGGGTTAACAGATACGCAGTATTTT. The variable domain in full, completed from reference TRBV28 and TRBJ2-3, reads DVKVTQSSRYLVKRTGEKVFLECVQDMDHENMFWYRQDPGLGLRLIYFSYDVKMKEKGDIPEGYSVSREKKERFSLILESASTNQTSMYLCASSPPTAQGLTDTQYFGPGTRLTVL.

Here the CDR3 reads CASSLRGTIETQYF. In DNA form, the CDR3 reads TGTGCCAGCAGCCTTCGGGGGACTATAGAGACCCAGTACTTC. The V call is TRBV14, the J call TRBJ2-5; 7 bases fit TRBD2. J lost 4 bases, V lost 4 bases, and 6 bases had no gene match. The germline CDR1 and CDR2 sequences are SGHDN and FVKESK. The CDR3 has 14 amino acids. Together with reference TRBV14 and TRBJ2-5, the CDR3 gives the full variable domain: EAGVTQFPSHSVIEKGQTVTLRCDPISGHDNLYWYRRVMGKEIKFLLHFVKESKQDESGMPNNRFLAERTGGTYSTLKVQPAELEDSGVYFCASSLRGTIETQYFGPGTRLLVL.

J is TRBJ2-7 and V is TRBV28; the D gene is possibly TRBD1 (5 bases). Between the trimmed V and J ends, which lost 7 bases and 4 bases, there was a span of 20 bases. The CDR3 has 15 amino acids. Per germline, CDR1 MDHEN and CDR2 SYDVKM. As DNA, the CDR3 is TGTGCCAGCAACAAGCCGCAGGGAAGGGCGTACGAGCAGTACTTC. Translated: CASNKPQGRAYEQYF.

The chain carries TRBV6-5 and TRBJ2-7, with TRBD1 matching over 11 bases. V gave up 6 bases and J gave up 6 bases; unmatched junction bases: 7. This CDR3 is built from 14 residues. CDR1 and CDR2 (germline): MNHEY, SVGAGI. CDR3 in amino acids: CASRRDRGVGEQYF. The CDR3 DNA reads TGTGCCAGCAGAAGGGACAGGGGGGTTGGCGAGCAGTACTTC.

J is TRBJ1-2 and V is TRBV2; D is unclear. The V end was cut by 3 bases, the J end by 4 bases, with 9 bases between. The CDR3 loop spans 13 amino acids. The V gene's germline CDR1 is SNHLY and CDR2 FYNNEI. In nucleotides, the CDR3 is TGTGCCAGCAGTGACACCCAGATCTATGGCTACACCTTC. Its protein is CASSDTQIYGYTF.

The rearrangement joins TRBV4-1 to TRBJ2-6, with D hard to call. This CDR3 has 15 residues. V lost 2 bases to trimming and J lost 1 base, with 6 bases between them. In germline, CDR1 is MGHRA, CDR2 YSYEKL. CDR3 residues: CASSQLISGANVLTF. DNA of the CDR3: TGCGCCAGCAGCCAACTAATATCTGGGGCCAACGTCCTGACTTTC.

V gene TRBV7-9 combines with J gene TRBJ2-7, with a possible D match to TRBD2 (6 bases). The CDR3 extends over 13 amino acids. Germline values: CDR1 SEHNR, CDR2 FQNEAQ (reference sequence). V dropped 3 bases and J dropped 5 bases, with 11 bases sitting between them. The CDR3 protein is CASSLNGGNEQYF. CDR3 DNA sequence: TGTGCCAGCAGCTTGAATGGAGGGAACGAGCAGTACTTC.

The chain links TRBV7-9 to TRBJ2-2, with D perhaps matching TRBD1 (6 bases). The CDR3 has 16 amino acids. V shed 2 bases and J shed 6 bases, with 16 bases lying between them. Germline V gives CDR1 SEHNR, CDR2 FQNEAQ (reference sequence). The CDR3 sequence is CASSLIGAGEPGELFF. The CDR3 DNA sequence: TGTGCCAGCAGCTTAATTGGGGCAGGGGAACCCGGGGAGCTGTTTTTT.

This rearrangement joins TRBV9 to TRBJ2-1, with D perhaps TRBD2 (7 bases). The CDR3 is made up of 13 amino acids. The germline V gene encodes CDR1 SGDLS and CDR2 YYNGEE. V lost 7 bases to trimming and J lost 3 bases, with 11 bases between them. Written as DNA, the CDR3 is TGTGCCAGCCGGGGGGCCAGCTACAATGAGCAGTTCTTC. Translated, it gives CASRGASYNEQFF.

Here the CDR3 reads CASRDRGGDTQYF. CDR3 nucleotides: TGTGCCAGCAGAGACAGGGGTGGTGATACGCAGTATTTT. The chain carries TRBV6-5 and TRBJ2-3; TRBD1 matches 8 bases. The junction had 5 bases not matched to a gene; V was cut back by 6 bases and J by 6 bases. Germline lookup yields CDR1 MNHEY and CDR2 SVGAGI. The length of the CDR3 is 13 residues.

The chain is built from TRBV18 and TRBJ2-7, with 8 positions matching TRBD1. Germline CDR1 reads KGHSH; CDR2 reads LQKENI. After removal of 3 bases from V and 3 bases from J, the junction contained 7 bases not matched to a gene. The CDR3 loop spans 15 amino acids. The CDR3 region is CASSPKDRVNYEQYF. The CDR3 DNA reads as TGTGCCAGCTCACCCAAGGACAGGGTGAACTACGAGCAGTACTTC.

CDR3 sequence: CASRPANGDEQFF. CDR3 DNA: TGTGCCAGTAGGCCGGCCAACGGGGATGAGCAGTTCTTC. This sequence joins TRBV19 and TRBJ2-1, with TRBD2 as a possible D gene (5 bases). Trimming took 6 bases from V and 8 from J, leaving 14 bases between them. Germline V gene data show CDR1 as LNHDA and CDR2 as SQIVND (reference sequence). The CDR3 extends over 13 amino acids.

CDR3 bases: TGTGCCAGCAGCTTGGGGCTAGCGGGCCCAAGGAGCTCCTACGAGCAGTACTTC. Its protein is CASSLGLAGPRSSYEQYF. This rearrangement joins TRBV5-6 to TRBJ2-7; 8 bases fit TRBD2. CDR1 is SGHDT and CDR2 is YYEEEE in the germline V gene. There are 18 residues in the CDR3. V gave up 0 bases and J gave up 0 bases; unmatched junction bases: 11. The full variable domain, its missing parts supplied by reference TRBV5-6 and TRBJ2-7, is DAGVTQSPTHLIKTRGQQVTLRCSPKSGHDTVSWYQQALGQGPQFIFQYYEEEERQRGNFPDRFSGHQFPNYSSELNVNALLLGDSALYLCASSLGLAGPRSSYEQYFGPGTRLTVT.

The chain is built from TRBV27 and TRBJ1-1; 8 nucleotides agree with TRBD1. Germline lookup yields CDR1 MNHEY and CDR2 SMNVEV (reference sequence). V trimming: 7 bases; J trimming: 6 bases; junction bases outside the gene matches: 16. This CDR3 has 16 amino acids. CDR3 region: CASNGQGMVVGAEAFF. The CDR3 DNA is TGTGCCAGCAACGGACAGGGAATGGTTGTCGGTGCTGAAGCTTTCTTT.

The chain recombines TRBV5-4 with TRBJ2-7, with a weak D call TRBD1 (5 bases). Germline-derived CDR1 and CDR2 are SGHNT and YYREEE (reference sequence). The ends were cut back, 3 bases at V and 0 bases at J, with 10 bases in the middle. The CDR3 loop spans 14 amino acids. CDR3 in amino acids: CASSYWGVSYEQYF. For the CDR3, the DNA is TGTGCCAGCAGCTACTGGGGCGTCTCCTACGAGCAGTACTTC.

The table lists this clone with a few counts. The chain is built from TRBV6-1 and TRBJ1-2; TRBD1 agrees at 8 bases. The V gene's germline CDR1 is MNHNS and CDR2 SASEGT. This CDR3 has 16 residues. The ends lost 3 bases at V and 4 bases at J; junction bases unmatched: 10. The CDR3 nucleotides are TGTGCCAGCAGTGAGCTAGGACAGGGCAGTATCTATGGCTACACCTTC. Translating it yields CASSELGQGSIYGYTF.

The rearrangement joins TRBV7-9 to TRBJ1-2; D not certain. V lost 1 base to trimming and J lost 6 bases, with 9 bases between them. CDR1 is SEHNR and CDR2 is FQNEAQ in the germline V gene (reference sequence). The CDR3 spans 13 residues. CDR3 coding DNA: TGTGCCAGCAGCTTAGTTCTGGGCGATGGCTACACCTTC. Translation: CASSLVLGDGYTF.

The J gene is TRBJ2-3, the V gene TRBV2; 8 bases fit TRBD1. The germline gives CDR1 SNHLY, CDR2 FYNNEI. CDR3 size: 14 residues. With V trimmed by 8 bases and J by 3 bases, 7 bases remained unmatched. The DNA of the CDR3 is TGTGCCAGCCGCCTCGGACAGGGAACAGATACGCAGTATTTT. This sequence encodes CASRLGQGTDTQYF. Using reference TRBV2 and TRBJ2-3 for the parts outside the CDR3, the full variable domain is EPEVTQTPSHQVTQMGQEVILRCVPISNHLYFYWYRQILGQKVEFLVSFYNNEISEKSEIFDDQFSVERPDGSNFTLKIRSTKLEDSAMYFCASRLGQGTDTQYFGPGTRLTVL.

The chain uses TRBV27 and TRBJ2-1; D might be TRBD2 (5 bases). Looked up from germline, CDR1 is MNHEY and CDR2 is SMNVEV (reference sequence). The V end lost 6 bases, the J end lost 3 bases, and 15 bases lay between the germline ends. The CDR3 runs 15 residues. Here the CDR3 reads CASSISGNRYNEQFF. CDR3 bases: TGTGCCAGCAGCATAAGCGGAAACCGCTACAATGAGCAGTTCTTC.

The V call is TRBV12-2, the J call TRBJ2-3; whether TRBD2, the table's D call, matches the DNA was not checked. TRBV12-2 is flagged as a pseudogene. There are 15 residues in the CDR3. Here the CDR3 DNA reads TGTGCAAGTCGCTTAGCGGGTCCGGGTTCAGATACGCAGTATTTT. Translation gives CASRLAGPGSDTQYF.